The sequence of this TCR beta chain was determined in a study of CXCR3-negative and CXCR3-positive naive CD8 T cells. Study findings and constraints: CXCR3-positive naive cells carried more hydrophobic TRB CDR3s than CXCR3-negative ones. Naive CXCR3-negative and CXCR3-positive cells had similar TRBV-TRBJ usage; memory differed.

The TRB libraries of cDNA were built by UMI-labeled 5' RACE. Following a re-call of the 5' RACE reads, TCRdb has one entry per CDR3 protein and lacks DNA. This repertoire comprises more than 80,000 distinct CDR3 sequences; its ten largest clones make up 0.3% to 0.4%. Germline CDR1 and CDR2: GTSNPN and SVGIG (reference sequence). The CDR3 sequence is 15 residues long. In the case of this clonotype: Its antigen is as yet unknown.

What was sequenced was naive CXCR3+ CD8+ T cells from blood. The subset is: CD45RO-CCR7+CD27+CD95- naive CD8+ T cells expressing CXCR3 (TNR3+). This TCR derives from a human donor in good health. Some clones in this sample may be carry-over from other donors' samples. The chain is built from TRBV30 and TRBJ1-4; TCRdb indicates TRBD1, and absent DNA this call remains unverified. CDR3 residues: CAWSWGGDPNEKLFF.